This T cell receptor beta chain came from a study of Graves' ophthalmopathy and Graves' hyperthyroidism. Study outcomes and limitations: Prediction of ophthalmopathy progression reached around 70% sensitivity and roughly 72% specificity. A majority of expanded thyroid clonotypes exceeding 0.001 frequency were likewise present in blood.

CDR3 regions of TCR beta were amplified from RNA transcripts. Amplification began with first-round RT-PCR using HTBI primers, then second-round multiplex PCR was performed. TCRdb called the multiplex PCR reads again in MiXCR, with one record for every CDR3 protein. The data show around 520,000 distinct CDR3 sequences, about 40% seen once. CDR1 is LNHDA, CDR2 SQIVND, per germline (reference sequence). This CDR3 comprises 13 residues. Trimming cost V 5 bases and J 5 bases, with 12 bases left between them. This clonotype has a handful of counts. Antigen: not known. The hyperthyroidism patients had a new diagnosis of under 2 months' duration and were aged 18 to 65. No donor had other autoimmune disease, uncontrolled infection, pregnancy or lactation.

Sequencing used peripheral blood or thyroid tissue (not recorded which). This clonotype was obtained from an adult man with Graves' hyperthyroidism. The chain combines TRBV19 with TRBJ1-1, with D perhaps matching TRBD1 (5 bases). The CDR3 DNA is TGTGCCAGTAGTGGGACGGAGGCTACTGAAGCTTTCTTT. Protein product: CASSGTEATEAFF. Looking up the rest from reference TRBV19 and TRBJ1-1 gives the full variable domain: DGGITQSPKYLFRKEGQNVTLSCEQNLNHDAMYWYRQDPGQGLRLIYYSQIVNDFQKGDIAEGYSVSREKKESFPLTVTSAQKNPTAFYLCASSGTEATEAFFGQGTRLTVV.